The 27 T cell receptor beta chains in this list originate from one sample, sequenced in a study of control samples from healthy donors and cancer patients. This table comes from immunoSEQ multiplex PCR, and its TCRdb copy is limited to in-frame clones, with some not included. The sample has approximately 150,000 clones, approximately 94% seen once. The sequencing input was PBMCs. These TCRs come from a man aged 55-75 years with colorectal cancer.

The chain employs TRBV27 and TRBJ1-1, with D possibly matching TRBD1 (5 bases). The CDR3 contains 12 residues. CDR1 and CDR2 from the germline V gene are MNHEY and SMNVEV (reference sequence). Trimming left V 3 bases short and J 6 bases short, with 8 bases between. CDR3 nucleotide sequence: TGTGCCAGCAGTTTGGTGGGGGCTGAAGCTTTCTTT. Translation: CASSLVGAEAFF.

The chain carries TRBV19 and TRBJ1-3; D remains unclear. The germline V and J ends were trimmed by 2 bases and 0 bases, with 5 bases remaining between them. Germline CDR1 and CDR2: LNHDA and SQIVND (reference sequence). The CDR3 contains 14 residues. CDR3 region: CASSITFSGNTIYF. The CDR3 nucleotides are TGTGCCAGTAGTATAACTTTCTCTGGAAACACCATATATTTT.

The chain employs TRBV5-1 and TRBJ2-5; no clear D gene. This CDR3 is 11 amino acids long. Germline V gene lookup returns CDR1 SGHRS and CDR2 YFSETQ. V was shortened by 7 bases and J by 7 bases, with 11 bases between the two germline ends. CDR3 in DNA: TGCGCCAGCTTCCTAGGTGGGACCCAGTACTTC. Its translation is CASFLGGTQYF.

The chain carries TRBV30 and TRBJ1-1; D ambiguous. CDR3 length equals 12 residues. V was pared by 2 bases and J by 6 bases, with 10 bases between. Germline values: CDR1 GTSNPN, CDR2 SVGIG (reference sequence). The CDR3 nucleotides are TGTGCCTGGAGTCACCGCGCACCTGAAGCTTTCTTT. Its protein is CAWSHRAPEAFF.

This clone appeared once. CDR3 DNA: TGTGCCAGTAGTCCCCTTGGGACTAGCTCCTACGAGCAGTACTTC. It translates to CASSPLGTSSYEQYF. This chain connects TRBV19 to TRBJ2-7; 8 nucleotides line up with TRBD2. The CDR3 consists of 15 residues. Per germline, CDR1 LNHDA and CDR2 SQIVND (reference sequence). V was pared by 5 bases and J by 0 bases, with 6 bases of the junction left unmatched. The variable domain in full, with the rest retrieved from reference TRBV19 and TRBJ2-7, is DGGITQSPKYLFRKEGQNVTLSCEQNLNHDAMYWYRQDPGQGLRLIYYSQIVNDFQKGDIAEGYSVSREKKESFPLTVTSAQKNPTAFYLCASSPLGTSSYEQYFGPGTRLTVT.

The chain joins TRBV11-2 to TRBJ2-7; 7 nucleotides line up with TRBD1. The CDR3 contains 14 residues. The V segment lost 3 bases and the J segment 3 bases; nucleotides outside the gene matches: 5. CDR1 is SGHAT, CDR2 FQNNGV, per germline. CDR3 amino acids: CASSLRDSYYEQYF. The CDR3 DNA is TGTGCCAGCAGCTTGAGGGACAGCTACTACGAGCAGTACTTC. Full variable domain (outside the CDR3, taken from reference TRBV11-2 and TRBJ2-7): EAGVAQSPRYKIIEKRQSVAFWCNPISGHATLYWYQQILGQGPKLLIQFQNNGVVDDSQLPKDRFSAERLKGVDSTLKIQPAKLEDSAVYLCASSLRDSYYEQYFGPGTRLTVT.

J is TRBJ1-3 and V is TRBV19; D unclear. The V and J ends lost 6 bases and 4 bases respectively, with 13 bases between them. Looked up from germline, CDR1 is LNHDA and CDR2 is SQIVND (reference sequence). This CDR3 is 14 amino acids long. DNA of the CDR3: TGTGCCAGTAGCCCTCAGGACGCCGGAAACACCATATATTTT. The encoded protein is CASSPQDAGNTIYF.

In DNA, the CDR3 is TGCGCCAGCAGCTTGGAAAGGGGGACGGGTGAAGCTTTCTTT. It encodes CASSLERGTGEAFF. The chain has TRBV5-1 and TRBJ1-1; possible D gene TRBD1, 6 bases. The CDR3 has 14 residues. Trimming removed 0 bases from V and 7 bases from J, with 13 bases in between. CDR1 and CDR2 (germline): SGHRS, YFSETQ.

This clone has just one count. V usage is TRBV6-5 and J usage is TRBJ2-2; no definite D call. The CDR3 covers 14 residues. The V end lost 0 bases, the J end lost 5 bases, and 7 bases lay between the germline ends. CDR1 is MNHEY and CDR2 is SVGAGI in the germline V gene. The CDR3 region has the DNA TGTGCCAGCAGTTACTCACGGTGGACCGGGGAGCTGTTTTTT. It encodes CASSYSRWTGELFF.

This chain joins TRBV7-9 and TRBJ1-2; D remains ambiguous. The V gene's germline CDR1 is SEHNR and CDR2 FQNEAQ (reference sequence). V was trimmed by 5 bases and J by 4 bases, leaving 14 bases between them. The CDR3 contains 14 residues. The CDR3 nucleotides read TGTGCCAGCAGCCCGAACGGACCATTCTATGGCTACACCTTC. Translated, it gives CASSPNGPFYGYTF.

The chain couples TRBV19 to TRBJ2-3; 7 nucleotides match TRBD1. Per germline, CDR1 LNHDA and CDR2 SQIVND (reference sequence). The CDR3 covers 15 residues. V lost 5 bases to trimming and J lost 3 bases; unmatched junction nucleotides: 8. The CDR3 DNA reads TGTGCCAGTAGTGTACAGGGGTCGAGGACAGATACGCAGTATTTT. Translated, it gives CASSVQGSRTDTQYF.

The chain's CDR3 is CATSEEYGYTF. For the CDR3, the DNA is TGTGCCACCTCAGAAGAGTATGGCTACACCTTC. The genes are TRBV7-9 and TRBJ1-2; D unresolved. V shed 10 bases and J shed 5 bases, with 11 bases lying between them. Germline V gene data show CDR1 as SEHNR and CDR2 as FQNEAQ (reference sequence). This CDR3 contains 11 residues.

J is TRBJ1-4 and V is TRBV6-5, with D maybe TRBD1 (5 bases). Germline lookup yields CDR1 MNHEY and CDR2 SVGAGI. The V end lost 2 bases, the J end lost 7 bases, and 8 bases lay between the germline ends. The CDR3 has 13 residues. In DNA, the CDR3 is TGTGCCAGCAGTTACGAAAGGGGTGAAAAACTGTTTTTT. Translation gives CASSYERGEKLFF.

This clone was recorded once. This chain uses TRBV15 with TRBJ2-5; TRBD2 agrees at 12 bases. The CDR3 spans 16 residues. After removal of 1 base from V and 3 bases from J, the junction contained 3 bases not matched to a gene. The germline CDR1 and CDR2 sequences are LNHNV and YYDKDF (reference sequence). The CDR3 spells CATSRVPSGGEETQYF. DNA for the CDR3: TGTGCCACCAGCAGAGTGCCTAGCGGGGGGGAAGAGACCCAGTACTTC.

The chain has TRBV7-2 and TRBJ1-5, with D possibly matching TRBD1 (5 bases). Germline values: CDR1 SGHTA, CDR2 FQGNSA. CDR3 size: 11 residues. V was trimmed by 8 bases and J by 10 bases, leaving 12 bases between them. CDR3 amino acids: CASSTGGPQHF. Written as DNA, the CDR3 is TGTGCCAGCTCCACAGGCGGCCCCCAGCATTTT.

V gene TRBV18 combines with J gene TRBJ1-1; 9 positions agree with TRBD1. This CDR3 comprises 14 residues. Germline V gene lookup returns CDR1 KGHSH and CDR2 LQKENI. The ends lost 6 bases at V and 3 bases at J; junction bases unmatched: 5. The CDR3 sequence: CASSGQGGDTEAFF. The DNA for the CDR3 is TGTGCCAGCTCGGGACAGGGTGGGGACACTGAAGCTTTCTTT.

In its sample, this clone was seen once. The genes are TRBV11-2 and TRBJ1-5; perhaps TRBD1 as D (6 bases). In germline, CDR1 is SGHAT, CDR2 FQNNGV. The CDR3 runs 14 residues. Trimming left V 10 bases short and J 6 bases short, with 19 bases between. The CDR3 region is CATRGGVTSQPQHF. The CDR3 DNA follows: TGTGCCACCCGAGGGGGTGTTACAAGTCAGCCCCAGCATTTT. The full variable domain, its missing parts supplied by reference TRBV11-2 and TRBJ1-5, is EAGVAQSPRYKIIEKRQSVAFWCNPISGHATLYWYQQILGQGPKLLIQFQNNGVVDDSQLPKDRFSAERLKGVDSTLKIQPAKLEDSAVYLCATRGGVTSQPQHFGDGTRLSIL.

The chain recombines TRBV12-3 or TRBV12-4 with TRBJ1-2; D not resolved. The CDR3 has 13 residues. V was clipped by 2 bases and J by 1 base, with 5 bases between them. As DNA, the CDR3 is TGTGCCAGCAGTTTACGGATTAACTATGGCTACACCTTC. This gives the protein CASSLRINYGYTF.

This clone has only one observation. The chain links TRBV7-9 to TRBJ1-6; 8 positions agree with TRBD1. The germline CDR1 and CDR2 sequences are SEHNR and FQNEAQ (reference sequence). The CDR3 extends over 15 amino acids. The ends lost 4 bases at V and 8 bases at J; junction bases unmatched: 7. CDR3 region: CASSSGQGGHSPLHF. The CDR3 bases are TGTGCCAGCAGCTCTGGACAGGGCGGTCATTCACCCCTCCACTTT. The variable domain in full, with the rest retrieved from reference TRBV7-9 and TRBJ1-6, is DTGVSQNPRHKITKRGQNVTFRCDPISEHNRLYWYRQTLGQGPEFLTYFQNEAQLEKSRLLSDRFSAERPKGSFSTLEIQRTEQGDSAMYLCASSSGQGGHSPLHFGNGTRLTVT.

The CDR3 DNA sequence: TGTGCCAGCAGCACCGGGGGGACAGCGATAGCCTACGAGCAGTACTTC. Translated: CASSTGGTAIAYEQYF. This rearrangement joins TRBV28 to TRBJ2-7; perhaps D is TRBD1 or TRBD2 (7 bases each). The CDR3 extends over 16 amino acids. V lost 6 bases and J lost 2, with 20 bases in between. Looked up from germline, CDR1 is MDHEN and CDR2 is SYDVKM.

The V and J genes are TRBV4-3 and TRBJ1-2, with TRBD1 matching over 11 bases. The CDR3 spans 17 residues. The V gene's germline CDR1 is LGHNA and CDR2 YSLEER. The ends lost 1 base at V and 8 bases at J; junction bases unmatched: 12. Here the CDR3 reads CASSQAPRTGGLRGYTF. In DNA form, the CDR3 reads TGCGCCAGCAGCCAAGCCCCTCGGACAGGGGGCTTGCGGGGCTACACCTTC.

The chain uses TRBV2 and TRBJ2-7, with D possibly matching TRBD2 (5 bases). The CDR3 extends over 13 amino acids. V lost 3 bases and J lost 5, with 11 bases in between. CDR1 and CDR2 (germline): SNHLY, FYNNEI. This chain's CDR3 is CASSEEREDEQYF. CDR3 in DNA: TGTGCCAGCAGTGAGGAGAGGGAAGACGAGCAGTACTTC.

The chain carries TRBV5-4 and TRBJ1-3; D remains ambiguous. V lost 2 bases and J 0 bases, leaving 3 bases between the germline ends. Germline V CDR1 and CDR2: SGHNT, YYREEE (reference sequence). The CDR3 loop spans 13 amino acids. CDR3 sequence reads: CASSFNSGNTIYF. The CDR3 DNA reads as TGTGCCAGCAGCTTTAACTCTGGAAACACCATATATTTT.

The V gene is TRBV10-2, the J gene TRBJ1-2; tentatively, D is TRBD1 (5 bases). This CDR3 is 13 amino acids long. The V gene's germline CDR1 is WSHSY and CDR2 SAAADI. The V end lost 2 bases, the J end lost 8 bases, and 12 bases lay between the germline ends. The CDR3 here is CASSETGPGGYTF. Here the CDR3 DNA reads TGCGCCAGCAGTGAGACAGGACCGGGAGGCTACACCTTC.

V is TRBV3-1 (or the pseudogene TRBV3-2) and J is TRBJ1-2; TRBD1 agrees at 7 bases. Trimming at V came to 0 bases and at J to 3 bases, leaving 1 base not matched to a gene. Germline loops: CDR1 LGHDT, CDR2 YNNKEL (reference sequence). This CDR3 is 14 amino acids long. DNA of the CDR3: TGTGCCAGCAGCCAAGATCAGGGGGACTATGGCTACACCTTC. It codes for CASSQDQGDYGYTF.

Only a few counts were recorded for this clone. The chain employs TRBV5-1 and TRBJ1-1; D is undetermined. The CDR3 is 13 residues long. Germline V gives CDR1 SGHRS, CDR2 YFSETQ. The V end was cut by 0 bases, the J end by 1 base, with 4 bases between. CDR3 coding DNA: TGCGCCAGCAGCTTGGAGGGGAACACTGAAGCTTTCTTT. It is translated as CASSLEGNTEAFF.

CDR3 region: CASSDVTSNEKLFF. The CDR3 bases are TGTGCCAGCAGTGACGTCACCTCTAATGAAAAACTGTTTTTT. This chain links TRBV2 with TRBJ1-4; the D is unclear. Between the trimmed V and J ends, which lost 3 bases and 3 bases, there was a span of 8 bases. From germline, CDR1 is SNHLY and CDR2 FYNNEI. The CDR3 sequence is 14 residues long.